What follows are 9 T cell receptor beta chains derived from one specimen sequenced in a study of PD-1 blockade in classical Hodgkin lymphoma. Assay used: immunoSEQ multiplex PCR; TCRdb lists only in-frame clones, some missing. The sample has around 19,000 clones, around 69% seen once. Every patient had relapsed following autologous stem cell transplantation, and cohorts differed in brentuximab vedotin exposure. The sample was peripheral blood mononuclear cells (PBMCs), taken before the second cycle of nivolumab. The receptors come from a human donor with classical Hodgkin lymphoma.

The CDR3 is CATSMDETGTQYF. The CDR3 nucleotides read TGTGCCACCAGCATGGACGAGACGGGGACCCAGTACTTC. The rearrangement joins TRBV15 to TRBJ2-5; D ambiguous. This CDR3 comprises 13 residues. Germline V gene sequence: CDR1 LNHNV, CDR2 YYDKDF (reference sequence). Between the trimmed V and J ends, which lost 4 bases and 7 bases, there was a span of 13 bases.

CDR3: CAWRTAGFEKLFF. The CDR3 bases are TGTGCCTGGAGAACCGCAGGTTTTGAAAAACTGTTTTTT. The chain is built from TRBV30 and TRBJ1-4; D gene ambiguous. With 3 bases removed from V and 7 bases from J, the gap between germline ends came to 12 bases. The CDR3 is made up of 13 amino acids. Germline V CDR1 and CDR2: GTSNPN, SVGIG (reference sequence).

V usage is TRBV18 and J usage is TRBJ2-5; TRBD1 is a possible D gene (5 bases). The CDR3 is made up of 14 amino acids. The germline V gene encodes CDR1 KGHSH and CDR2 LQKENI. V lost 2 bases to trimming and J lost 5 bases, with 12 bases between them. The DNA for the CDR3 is TGTGCCAGCTCACCAACACAGGACGGGGAGACCCAGTACTTC. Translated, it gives CASSPTQDGETQYF.

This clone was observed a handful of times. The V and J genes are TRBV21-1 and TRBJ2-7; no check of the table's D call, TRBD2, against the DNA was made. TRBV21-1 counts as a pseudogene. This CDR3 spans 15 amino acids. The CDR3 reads CASSMGLAGVDEQYF. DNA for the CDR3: TGTGCCAGCAGCATGGGACTAGCGGGAGTTGACGAGCAGTACTTC.

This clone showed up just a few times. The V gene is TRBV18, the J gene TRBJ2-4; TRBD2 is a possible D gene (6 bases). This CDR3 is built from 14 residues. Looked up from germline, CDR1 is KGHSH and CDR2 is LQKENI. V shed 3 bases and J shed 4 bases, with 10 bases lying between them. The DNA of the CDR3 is TGTGCCAGCTCACCTTCCAGCGGGAAAAACATTCAGTACTTC. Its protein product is CASSPSSGKNIQYF.

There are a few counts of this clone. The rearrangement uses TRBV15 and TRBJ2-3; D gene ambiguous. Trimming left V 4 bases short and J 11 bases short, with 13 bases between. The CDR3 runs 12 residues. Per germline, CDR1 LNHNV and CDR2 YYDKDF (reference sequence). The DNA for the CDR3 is TGTGCCACCAGCAAAACCTCCCGCGTGCAGTATTTT. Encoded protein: CATSKTSRVQYF.

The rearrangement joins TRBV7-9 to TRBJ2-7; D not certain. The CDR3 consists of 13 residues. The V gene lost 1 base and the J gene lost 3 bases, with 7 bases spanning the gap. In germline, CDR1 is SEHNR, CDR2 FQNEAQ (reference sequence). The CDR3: CASSLGIYYEQYF. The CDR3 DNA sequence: TGTGCCAGCAGCTTAGGGATTTACTACGAGCAGTACTTC.

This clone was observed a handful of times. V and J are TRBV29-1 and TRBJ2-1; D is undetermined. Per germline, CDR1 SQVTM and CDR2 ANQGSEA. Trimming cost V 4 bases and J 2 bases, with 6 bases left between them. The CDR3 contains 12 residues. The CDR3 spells CSVVEPYNEQFF. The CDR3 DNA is TGCAGCGTTGTGGAGCCCTACAATGAGCAGTTCTTC.

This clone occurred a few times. The chain's CDR3 is CAFLGQGVSMNTEAFF. The DNA of the CDR3 is TGTGCCTTCCTCGGACAGGGAGTTTCGATGAACACTGAAGCTTTCTTT. The gene calls are TRBV30 and TRBJ1-1; 8 bases map to TRBD1. CDR1 is GTSNPN and CDR2 is SVGIG in the germline V gene (reference sequence). The CDR3 extends over 16 amino acids. Trimming removed 7 bases from V and 0 bases from J; junction bases left unmatched: 13.